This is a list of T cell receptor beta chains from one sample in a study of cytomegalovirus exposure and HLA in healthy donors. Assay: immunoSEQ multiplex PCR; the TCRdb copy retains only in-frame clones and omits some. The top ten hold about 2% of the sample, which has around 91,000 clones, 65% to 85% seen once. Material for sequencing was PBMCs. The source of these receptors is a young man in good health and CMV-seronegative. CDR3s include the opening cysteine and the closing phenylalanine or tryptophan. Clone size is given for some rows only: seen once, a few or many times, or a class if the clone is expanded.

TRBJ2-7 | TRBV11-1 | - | CASSLAGVTYEQYF
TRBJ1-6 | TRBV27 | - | CASSLQGFSSYNSPLHF
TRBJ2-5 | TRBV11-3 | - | CASSRPGGAQYF
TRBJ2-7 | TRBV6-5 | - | CASSRTSGPPYEQYF
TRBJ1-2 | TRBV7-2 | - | CASSSTRYNGYTF
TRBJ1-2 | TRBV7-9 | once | CASSQAAASNYGYTF
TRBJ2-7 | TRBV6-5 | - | CASSFGPPRQGQIF
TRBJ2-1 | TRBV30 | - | CAWNPGTSYEQFF
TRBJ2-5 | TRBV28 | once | CASSPATSGRVYYQETQYF
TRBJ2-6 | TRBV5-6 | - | CASSLGDRAEAGANVLTF
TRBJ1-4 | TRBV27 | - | CASSLYGWGHATNEKLFF
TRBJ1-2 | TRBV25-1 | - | CASSELNWGGNYGYTF
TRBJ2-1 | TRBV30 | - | CAWGGETGAYNEQFF
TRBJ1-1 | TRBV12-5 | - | CASALIEAFF
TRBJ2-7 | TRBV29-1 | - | CSVEGGKRYEQYF
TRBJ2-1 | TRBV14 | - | CASSHSGLAVSYNEQFF
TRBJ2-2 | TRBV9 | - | CASSVDLSGPNTGELFF
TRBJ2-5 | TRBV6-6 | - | CASEGGALQETQYF
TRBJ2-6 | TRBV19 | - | CASHTLGANVLTF
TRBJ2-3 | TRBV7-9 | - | CASSLARGTDTQYF
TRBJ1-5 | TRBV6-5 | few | CASRPGTGLNQPQHF
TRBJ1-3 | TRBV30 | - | CAWSGGVRLSGNTIYF
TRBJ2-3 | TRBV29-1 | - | CSVEPTGWGTDTQYF
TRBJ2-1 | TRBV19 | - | CATSQNHNEQFF
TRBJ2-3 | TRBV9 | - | CASSVDFYADTQYF